The sequence of this TCR beta chain was determined in a study of T cell changes during pregnancy in multiple sclerosis. The repertoire was sequenced with immunoSEQ multiplex PCR; TCRdb's copy has only in-frame clones and lacks some. The sample carries about 57,000 clones, under 95% recorded once. Germline V gene sequence: CDR1 LGHNA, CDR2 YSLEER. The CDR3 consists of 16 residues. Trimming removed 1 base from V and 4 bases from J, with 14 bases in between. The TCR was taken from a female donor in good health, enrolled as a control in a pregnancy study. The sequenced sample was peripheral blood, obtained after pregnancy. This chain uses TRBV4-3 with TRBJ1-5; weak D call: TRBD1 (5 bases). DNA of the CDR3: TGCGCCAGCAGCCAAGCCAGCGGGACTCAGAATCAGCCCCAGCATTTT. Translating gives CASSQASGTQNQPQHF.